The following is a T cell receptor (beta chain) sequence with its context. What it binds is unknown. The data stem from a study of lymphopenia after photon versus proton radiotherapy. Study-wide findings and caveats: Relative stability marked proton patients; photon patients lost diversity and naive cells.

TCRdb keeps only in-frame clones here, not all; method: immunoSEQ multiplex PCR. The sample yields 20,000 to 25,000 clones, 70% to 90% seen once. CDR3 size: 13 residues. V shed 3 bases and J shed 1 base, with 7 bases lying between them. Per germline, CDR1 MNHEY and CDR2 SMNVEV (reference sequence). The chain links TRBV27 to TRBJ2-7, with a tentative D call TRBD1 (5 bases). The receptor's source is a woman between 45 and 65 years old with pancreatic cancer. This specimen consisted of peripheral blood, obtained from a patient treated with photon-based radiotherapy. For the CDR3, the DNA is TGTGCCAGCAGTTTGGGGCATTCCTACGAGCAGTACTTC. Translating gives CASSLGHSYEQYF.